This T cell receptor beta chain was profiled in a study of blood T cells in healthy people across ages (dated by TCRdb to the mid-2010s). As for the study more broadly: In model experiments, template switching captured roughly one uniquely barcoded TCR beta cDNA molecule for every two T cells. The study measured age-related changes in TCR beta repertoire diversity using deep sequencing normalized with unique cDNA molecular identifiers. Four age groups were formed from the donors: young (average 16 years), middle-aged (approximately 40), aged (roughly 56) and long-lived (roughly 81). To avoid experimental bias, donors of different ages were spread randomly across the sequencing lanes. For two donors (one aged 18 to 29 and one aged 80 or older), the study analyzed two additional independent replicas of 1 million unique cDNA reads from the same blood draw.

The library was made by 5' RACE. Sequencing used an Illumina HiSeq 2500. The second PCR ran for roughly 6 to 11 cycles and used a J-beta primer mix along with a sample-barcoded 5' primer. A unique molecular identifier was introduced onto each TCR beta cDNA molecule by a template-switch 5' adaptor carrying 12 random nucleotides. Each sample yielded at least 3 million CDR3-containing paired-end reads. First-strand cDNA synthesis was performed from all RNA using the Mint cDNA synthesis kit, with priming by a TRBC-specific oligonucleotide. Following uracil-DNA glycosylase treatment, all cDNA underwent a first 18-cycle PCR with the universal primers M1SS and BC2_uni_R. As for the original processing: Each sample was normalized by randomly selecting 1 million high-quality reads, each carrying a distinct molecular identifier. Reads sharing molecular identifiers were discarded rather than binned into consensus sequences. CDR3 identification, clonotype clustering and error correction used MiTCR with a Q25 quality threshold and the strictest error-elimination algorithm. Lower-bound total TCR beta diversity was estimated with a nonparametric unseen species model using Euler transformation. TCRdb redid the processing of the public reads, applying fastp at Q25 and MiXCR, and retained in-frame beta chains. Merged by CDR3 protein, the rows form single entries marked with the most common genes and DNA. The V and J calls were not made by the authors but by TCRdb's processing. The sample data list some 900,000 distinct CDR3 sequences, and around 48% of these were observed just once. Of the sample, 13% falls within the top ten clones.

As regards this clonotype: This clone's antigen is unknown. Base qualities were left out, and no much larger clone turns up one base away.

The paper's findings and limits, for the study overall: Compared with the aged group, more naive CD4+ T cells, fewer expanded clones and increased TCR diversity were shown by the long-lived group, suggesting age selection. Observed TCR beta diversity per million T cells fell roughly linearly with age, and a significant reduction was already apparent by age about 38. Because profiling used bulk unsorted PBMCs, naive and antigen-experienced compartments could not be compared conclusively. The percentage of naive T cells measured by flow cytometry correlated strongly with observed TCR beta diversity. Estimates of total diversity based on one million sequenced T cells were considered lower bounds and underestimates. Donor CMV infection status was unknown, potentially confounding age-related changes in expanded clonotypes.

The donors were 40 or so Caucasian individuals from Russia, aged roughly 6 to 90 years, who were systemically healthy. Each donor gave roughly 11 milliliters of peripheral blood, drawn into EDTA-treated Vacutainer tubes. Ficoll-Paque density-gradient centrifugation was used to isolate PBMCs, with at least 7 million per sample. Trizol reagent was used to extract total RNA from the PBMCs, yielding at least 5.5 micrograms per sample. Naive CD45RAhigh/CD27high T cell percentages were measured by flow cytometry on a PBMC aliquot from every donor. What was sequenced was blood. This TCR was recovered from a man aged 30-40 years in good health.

The DNA sequence is given as TGTGCCAGCAGCATCGGGACTCATCAGGGGGAGACCCAGTACTTC. Its protein product is CASSIGTHQGETQYF. Recombination joined TRBV6-2 or TRBV6-3 with TRBJ2-5; the D element could tentatively be TRBD1 or TRBD2, as 6 bases agree for each. The CDR3 contains 15 residues, cysteine and phenylalanine counted. The entry retains the CDR3 DNA only, 45 bases that are in frame from base 1. V lost 6 bases and J lost 5 bases; the stretch between them is 19 bases long. CDR1 MNHEY and CDR2 SVGEGT are derived from the germline V gene.